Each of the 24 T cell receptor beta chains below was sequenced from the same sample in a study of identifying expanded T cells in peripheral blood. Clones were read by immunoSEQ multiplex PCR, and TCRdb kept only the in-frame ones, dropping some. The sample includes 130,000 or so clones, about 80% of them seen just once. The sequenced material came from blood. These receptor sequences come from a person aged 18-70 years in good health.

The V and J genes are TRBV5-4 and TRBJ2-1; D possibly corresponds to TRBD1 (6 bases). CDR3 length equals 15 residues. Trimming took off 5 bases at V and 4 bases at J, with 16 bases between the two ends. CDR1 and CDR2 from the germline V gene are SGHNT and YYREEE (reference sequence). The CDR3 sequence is CASSGATGKYNEQFF. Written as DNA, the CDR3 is TGTGCCAGCAGTGGGGCCACAGGGAAGTACAATGAGCAGTTCTTC.

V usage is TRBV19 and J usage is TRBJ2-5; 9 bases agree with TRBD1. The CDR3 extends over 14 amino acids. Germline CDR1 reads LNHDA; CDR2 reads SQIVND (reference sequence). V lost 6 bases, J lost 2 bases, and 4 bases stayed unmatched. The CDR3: CASRDRGRQETQYF. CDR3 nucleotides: TGTGCCAGTAGGGACAGGGGCCGTCAAGAGACCCAGTACTTC.

The CDR3 region has the DNA TGTGCCAGCAGCTTGAGGGGACAGGGGAACACTGAAGCTTTCTTT. It yields the protein CASSLRGQGNTEAFF. The V gene is TRBV5-4, the J gene TRBJ1-1; 9 bases fit TRBD1. From germline, CDR1 is SGHNT and CDR2 YYREEE (reference sequence). V lost 1 base, J lost 1 base, and 2 bases stayed unmatched. CDR3 length equals 15 residues. Using reference TRBV5-4 and TRBJ1-1 for the parts outside the CDR3, the full variable domain is ETGVTQSPTHLIKTRGQQVTLRCSSQSGHNTVSWYQQALGQGPQFIFQYYREEENGRGNFPPRFSGLQFPNYSSELNVNALELDDSALYLCASSLRGQGNTEAFFGQGTRLTVV.

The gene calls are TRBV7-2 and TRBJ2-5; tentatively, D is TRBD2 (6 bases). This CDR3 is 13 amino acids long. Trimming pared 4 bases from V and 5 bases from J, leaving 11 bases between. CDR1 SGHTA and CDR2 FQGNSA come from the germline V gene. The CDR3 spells CASSYKREETQYF. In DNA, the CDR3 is TGTGCCAGCAGCTACAAACGGGAGGAGACCCAGTACTTC.

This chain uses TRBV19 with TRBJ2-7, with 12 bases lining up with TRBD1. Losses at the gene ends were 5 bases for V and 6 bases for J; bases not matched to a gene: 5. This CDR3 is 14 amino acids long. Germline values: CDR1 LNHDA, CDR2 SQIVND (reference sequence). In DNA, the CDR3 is TGTGCCAGTAGTCCGGGACAGGGGGCGTTCGAGCAGTACTTC. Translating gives CASSPGQGAFEQYF.

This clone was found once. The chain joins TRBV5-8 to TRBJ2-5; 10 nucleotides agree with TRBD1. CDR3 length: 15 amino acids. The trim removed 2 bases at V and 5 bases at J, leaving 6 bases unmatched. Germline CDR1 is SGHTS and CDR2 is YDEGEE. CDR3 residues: CASSFGTGVRETQYF. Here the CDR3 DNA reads TGTGCCAGCAGCTTCGGGACAGGGGTTCGGGAGACCCAGTACTTC.

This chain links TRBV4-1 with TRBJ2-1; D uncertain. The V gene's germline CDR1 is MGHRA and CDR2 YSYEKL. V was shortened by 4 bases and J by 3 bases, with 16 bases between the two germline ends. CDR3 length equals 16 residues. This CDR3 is CASSPQTRSYYNEQFF. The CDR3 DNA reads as TGCGCCAGCAGCCCGCAGACACGAAGCTACTACAATGAGCAGTTCTTC.

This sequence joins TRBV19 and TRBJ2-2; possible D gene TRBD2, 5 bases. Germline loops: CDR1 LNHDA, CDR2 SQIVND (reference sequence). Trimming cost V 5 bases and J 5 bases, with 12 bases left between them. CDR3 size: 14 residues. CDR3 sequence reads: CASSGWGETGELFF. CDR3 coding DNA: TGTGCCAGTAGTGGGTGGGGAGAGACCGGGGAGCTGTTTTTT.

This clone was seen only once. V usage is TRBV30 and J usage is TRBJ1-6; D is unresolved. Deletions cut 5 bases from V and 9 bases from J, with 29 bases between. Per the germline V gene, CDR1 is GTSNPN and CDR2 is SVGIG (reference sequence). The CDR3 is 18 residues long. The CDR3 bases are TGTGCCTGGTCTCGCCTAGGCTATGGTCTCCAAGAACGTTCACCCCTCCACTTT. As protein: CAWSRLGYGLQERSPLHF.

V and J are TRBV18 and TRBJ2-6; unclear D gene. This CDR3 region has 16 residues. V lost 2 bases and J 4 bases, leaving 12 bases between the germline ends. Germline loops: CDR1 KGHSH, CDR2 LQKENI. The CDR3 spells CASSPMDPAGANVLTF. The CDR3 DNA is TGTGCCAGCTCACCAATGGATCCGGCCGGGGCCAACGTCCTGACTTTC.

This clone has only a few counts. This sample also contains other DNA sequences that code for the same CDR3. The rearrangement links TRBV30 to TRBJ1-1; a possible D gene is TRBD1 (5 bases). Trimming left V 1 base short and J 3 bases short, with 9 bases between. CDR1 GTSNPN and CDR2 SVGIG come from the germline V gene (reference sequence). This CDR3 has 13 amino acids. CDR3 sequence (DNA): TGTGCCTGGAGTGAGGGGTCCCACACTGAAGCTTTCTTT. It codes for CAWSEGSHTEAFF. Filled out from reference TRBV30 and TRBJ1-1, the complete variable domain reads SQTIHQWPATLVQPVGSPLSLECTVEGTSNPNLYWYRQAAGRGLQLLFYSVGIGQISSEVPQNLSASRPQDRQFILSSKKLLLSDSGFYLCAWSEGSHTEAFFGQGTRLTVV.

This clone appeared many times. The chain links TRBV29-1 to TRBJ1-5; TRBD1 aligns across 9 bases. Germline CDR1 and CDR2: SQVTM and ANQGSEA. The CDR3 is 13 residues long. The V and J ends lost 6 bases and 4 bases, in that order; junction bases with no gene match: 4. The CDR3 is CSVGTGTNQPQHF. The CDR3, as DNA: TGCAGCGTCGGGACAGGGACAAATCAGCCCCAGCATTTT.

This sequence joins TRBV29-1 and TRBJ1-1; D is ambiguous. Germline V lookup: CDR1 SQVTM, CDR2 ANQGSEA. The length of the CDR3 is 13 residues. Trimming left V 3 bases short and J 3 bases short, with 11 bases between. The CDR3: CSVDPDGYTEAFF. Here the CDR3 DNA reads TGCAGCGTTGATCCCGACGGATACACTGAAGCTTTCTTT. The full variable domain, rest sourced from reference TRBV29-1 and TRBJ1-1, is SAVISQKPSRDICQRGTSLTIQCQVDSQVTMMFWYRQQPGQSLTLIATANQGSEATYESGFVIDKFPISRPNLTFSTLTVSNMSPEDSSIYLCSVDPDGYTEAFFGQGTRLTVV.

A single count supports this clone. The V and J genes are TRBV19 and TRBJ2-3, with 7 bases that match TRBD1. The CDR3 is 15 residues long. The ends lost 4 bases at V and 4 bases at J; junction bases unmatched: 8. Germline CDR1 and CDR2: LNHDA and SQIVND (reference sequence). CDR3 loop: CASSRQGDKADTQYF. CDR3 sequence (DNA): TGTGCCAGTAGTAGACAGGGCGATAAGGCAGATACGCAGTATTTT.

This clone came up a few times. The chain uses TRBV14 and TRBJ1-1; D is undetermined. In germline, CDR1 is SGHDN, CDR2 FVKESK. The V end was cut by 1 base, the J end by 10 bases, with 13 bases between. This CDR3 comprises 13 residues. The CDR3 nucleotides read TGTGCCAGCAGCCAAGTAGGACCTTTGGGAGCTTTCTTT. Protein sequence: CASSQVGPLGAFF.

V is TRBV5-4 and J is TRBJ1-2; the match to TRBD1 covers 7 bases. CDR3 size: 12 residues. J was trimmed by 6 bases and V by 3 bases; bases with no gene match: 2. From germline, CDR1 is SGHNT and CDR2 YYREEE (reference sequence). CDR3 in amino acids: CASSWGTDGYTF. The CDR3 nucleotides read TGTGCCAGCAGCTGGGGGACAGATGGCTACACCTTC.

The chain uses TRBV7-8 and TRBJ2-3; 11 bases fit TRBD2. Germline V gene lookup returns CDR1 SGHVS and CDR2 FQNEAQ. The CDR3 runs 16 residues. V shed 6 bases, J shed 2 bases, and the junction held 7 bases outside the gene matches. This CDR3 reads CASRGLAVGHTDTQYF. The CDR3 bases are TGTGCCAGCAGGGGACTAGCGGTCGGCCACACAGATACGCAGTATTTT.

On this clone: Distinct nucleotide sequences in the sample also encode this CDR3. CDR3 DNA sequence: TGTGCCAGCAGCTTAGGACTTGAGCAGTACTTC. Its translation: CASSLGLEQYF. The rearrangement links TRBV7-2 to TRBJ2-7, with no clear D. V lost 1 base, J lost 7 bases, and 5 bases lay in between. The CDR3 covers 11 residues. The germline V gene has CDR1 SGHTA and CDR2 FQGNSA.

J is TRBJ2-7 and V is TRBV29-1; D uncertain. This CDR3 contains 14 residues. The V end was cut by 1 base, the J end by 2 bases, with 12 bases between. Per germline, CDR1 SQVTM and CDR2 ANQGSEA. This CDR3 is CSVEGLAQPYEQYF. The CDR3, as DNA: TGCAGCGTTGAAGGTCTCGCTCAACCCTACGAGCAGTACTTC.

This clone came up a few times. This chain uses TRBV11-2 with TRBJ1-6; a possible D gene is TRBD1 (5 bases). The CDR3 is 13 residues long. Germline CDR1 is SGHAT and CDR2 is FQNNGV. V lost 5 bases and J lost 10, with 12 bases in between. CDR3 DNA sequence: TGTGCCAGCAGCCCGGGGCGTGGCTCACCCCTCCACTTT. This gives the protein CASSPGRGSPLHF.

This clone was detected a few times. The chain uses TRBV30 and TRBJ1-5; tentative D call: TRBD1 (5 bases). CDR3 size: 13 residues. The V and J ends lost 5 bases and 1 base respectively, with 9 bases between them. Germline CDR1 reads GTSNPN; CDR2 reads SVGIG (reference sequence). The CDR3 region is CAWDQGSNQPQHF. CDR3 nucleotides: TGTGCCTGGGACCAGGGAAGCAATCAGCCCCAGCATTTT.

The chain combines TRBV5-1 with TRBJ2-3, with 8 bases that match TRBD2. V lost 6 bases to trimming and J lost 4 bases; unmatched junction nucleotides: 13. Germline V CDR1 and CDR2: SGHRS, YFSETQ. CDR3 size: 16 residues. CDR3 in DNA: TGCGCCAGCAAGGTAACGGGGGGGCCTGCTTCAGATACGCAGTATTTT. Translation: CASKVTGGPASDTQYF.

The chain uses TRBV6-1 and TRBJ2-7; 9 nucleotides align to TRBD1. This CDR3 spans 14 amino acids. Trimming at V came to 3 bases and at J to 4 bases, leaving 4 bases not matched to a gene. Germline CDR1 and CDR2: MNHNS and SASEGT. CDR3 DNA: TGTGCCAGCAGTGAGGGACAGGGCATGTACGAGCAGTACTTC. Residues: CASSEGQGMYEQYF.

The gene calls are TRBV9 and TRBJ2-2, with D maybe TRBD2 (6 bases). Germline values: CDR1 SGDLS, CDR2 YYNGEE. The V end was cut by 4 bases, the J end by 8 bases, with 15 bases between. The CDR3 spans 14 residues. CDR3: CASSLRGTLGELFF. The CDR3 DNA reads TGTGCCAGCAGCCTGCGGGGTACTCTAGGGGAGCTGTTTTTT.